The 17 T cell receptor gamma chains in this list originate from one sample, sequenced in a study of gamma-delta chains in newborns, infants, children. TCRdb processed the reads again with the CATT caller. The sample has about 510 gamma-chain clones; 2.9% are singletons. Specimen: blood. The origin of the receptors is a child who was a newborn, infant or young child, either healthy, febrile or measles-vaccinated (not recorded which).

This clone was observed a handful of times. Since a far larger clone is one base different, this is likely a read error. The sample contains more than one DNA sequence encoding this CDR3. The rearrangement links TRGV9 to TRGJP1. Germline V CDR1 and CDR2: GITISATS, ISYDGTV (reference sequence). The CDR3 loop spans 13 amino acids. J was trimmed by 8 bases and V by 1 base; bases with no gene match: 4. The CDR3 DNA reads TGTGCCTTGTGGGAGGTCACCGGTTGGTTCAAGATATTT. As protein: CALWEVTGWFKIF.

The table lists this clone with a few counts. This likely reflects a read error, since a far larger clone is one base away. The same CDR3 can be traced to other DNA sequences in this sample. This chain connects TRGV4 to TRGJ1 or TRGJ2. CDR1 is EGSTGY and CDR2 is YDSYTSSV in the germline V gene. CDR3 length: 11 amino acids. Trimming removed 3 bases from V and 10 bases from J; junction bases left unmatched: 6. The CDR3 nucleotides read TGTGCCACCTGGGATATGGGGAAGAAACTCTTT. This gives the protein CATWDMGKKLF.

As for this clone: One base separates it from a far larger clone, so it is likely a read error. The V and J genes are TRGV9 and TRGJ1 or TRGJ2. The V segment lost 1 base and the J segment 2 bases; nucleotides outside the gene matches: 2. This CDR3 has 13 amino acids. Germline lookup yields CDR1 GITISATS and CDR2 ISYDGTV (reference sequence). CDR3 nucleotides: TGTGCCTTGTGGGAGGTTTATTATTATAAGAAACTCTTT. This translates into CALWEVYYYKKLF.

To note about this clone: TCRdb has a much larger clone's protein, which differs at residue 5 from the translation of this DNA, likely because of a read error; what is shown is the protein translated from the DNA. CDR3 sequence (DNA): TGTGCCTTGTGGGGGCCCGATTATTATAAGAAACTCTTT. It translates to CALWGPDYYKKLF. This rearrangement joins TRGV9 to TRGJ1 or TRGJ2. This CDR3 contains 13 residues. Losses at the gene ends were 5 bases for V and 2 bases for J; bases not matched to a gene: 6. Germline-derived CDR1 and CDR2 are GITISATS and ISYDGTV (reference sequence).

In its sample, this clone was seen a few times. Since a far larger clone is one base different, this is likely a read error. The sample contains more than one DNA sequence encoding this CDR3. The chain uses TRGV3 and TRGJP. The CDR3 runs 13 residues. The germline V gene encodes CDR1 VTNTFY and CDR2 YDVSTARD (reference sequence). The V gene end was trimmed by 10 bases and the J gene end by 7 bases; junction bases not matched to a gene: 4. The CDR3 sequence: CATQELGKKIKVF. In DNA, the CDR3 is TGTGCCACTCAGGAGTTGGGCAAAAAAATCAAGGTATTT.

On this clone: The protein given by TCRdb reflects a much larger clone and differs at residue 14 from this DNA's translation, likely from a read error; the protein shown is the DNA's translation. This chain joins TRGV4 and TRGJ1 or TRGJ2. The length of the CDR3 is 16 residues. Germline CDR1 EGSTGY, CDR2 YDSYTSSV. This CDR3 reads CATWDGLGKFCYKELF. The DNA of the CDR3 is TGTGCCACCTGGGATGGCTTGGGGAAATTTTGCTATAAGGAACTCTTT.

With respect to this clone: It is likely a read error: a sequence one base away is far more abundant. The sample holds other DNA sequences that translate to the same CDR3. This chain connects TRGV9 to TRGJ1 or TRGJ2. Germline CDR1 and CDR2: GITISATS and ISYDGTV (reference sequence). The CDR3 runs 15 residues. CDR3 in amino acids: CALWEVRRNYYKKLF. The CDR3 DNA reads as TGTGCCTTGTGGGAGGTGCGGAGGAATTACTATAAGAAACTCTTT.

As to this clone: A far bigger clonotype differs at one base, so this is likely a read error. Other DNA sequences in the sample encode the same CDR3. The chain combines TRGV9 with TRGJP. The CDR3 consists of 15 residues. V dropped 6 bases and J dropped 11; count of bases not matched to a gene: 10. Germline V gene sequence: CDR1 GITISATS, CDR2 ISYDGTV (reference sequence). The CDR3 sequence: CALWTLELGKKIKVF. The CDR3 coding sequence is TGTGCCTTGTGGACATTGGAGCTGGGCAAAAAAATCAAGGTATTT.

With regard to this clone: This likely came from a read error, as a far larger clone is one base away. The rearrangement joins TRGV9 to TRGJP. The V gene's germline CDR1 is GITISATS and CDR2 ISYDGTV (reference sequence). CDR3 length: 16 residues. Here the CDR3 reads CALWEVQELGKRIKVF. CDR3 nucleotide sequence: TGTGCCTTGTGGGAGGTGCAAGAGTTGGGCAAAAGAATCAAGGTATTT.

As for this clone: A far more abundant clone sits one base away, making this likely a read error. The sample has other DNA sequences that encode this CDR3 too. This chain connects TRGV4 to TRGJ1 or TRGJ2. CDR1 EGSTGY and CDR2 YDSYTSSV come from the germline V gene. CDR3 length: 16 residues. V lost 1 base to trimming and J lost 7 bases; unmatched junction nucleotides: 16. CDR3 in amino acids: CATWDGLGKFCYKKLF. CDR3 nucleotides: TGTGCCACCTGGGATGGCTTGGGAAAATTTTGCTATAAGAAACTCTTT.

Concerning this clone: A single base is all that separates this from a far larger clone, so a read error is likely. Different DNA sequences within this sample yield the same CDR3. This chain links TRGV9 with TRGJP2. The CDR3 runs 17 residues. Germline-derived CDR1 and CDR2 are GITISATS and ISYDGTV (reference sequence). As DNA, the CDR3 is TGTGCCTTGTGGGAGGTGCAATCCCCAAGTAGTGATTGGATCAAGACGTTC. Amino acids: CALWEVQSPSSDWIKTF.

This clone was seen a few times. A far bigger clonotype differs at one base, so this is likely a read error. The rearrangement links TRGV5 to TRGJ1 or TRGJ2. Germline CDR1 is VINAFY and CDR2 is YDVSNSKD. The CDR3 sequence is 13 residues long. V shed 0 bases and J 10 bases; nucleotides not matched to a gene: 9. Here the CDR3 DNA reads TGTGCCACCTGGGACAGGCAAGCTTACAAGAAACTCTTT. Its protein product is CATWDRQAYKKLF.

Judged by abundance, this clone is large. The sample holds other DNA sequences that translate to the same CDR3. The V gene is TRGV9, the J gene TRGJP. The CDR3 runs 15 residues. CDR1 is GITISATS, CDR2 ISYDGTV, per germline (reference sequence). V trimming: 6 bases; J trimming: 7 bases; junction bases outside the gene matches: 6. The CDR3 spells CALWTLELGKKIKVF. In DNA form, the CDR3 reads TGTGCCTTGTGGACATTGGAGTTGGGCAAAAAAATCAAGGTATTT.

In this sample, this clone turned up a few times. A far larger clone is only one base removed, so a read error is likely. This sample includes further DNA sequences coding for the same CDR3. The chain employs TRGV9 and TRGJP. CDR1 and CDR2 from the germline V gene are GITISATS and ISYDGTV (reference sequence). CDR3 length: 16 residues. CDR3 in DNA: TGTGCCTTGTGGGACCAATATCGGTTGGGCAAAAAGATCAAGGTATTT. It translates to CALWDQYRLGKKIKVF.

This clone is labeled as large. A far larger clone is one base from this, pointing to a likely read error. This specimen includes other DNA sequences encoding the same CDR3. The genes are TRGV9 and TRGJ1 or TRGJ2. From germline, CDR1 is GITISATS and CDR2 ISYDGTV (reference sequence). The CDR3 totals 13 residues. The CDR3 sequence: CALWEVKSYKKLF. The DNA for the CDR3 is TGTGCCTTGTGGGAGGTGAAAAGTTATAAGAAACTCTTC.

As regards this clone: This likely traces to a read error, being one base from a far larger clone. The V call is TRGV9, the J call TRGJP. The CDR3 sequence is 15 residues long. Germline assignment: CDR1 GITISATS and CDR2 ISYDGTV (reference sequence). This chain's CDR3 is CALWEQELGEKIKVF. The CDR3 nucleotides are TGTGCCTTGTGGGAGCAAGAGTTGGGCGAAAAAATCAAGGTATTT.

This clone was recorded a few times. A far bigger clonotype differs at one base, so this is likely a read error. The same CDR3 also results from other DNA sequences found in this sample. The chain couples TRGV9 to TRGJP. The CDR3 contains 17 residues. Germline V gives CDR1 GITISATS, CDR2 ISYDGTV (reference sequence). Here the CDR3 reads CALWEVRVELGKKIKVF. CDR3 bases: TGTGCCTTGTGGGAGGTGCGGGTAGAGTTGGGCAAAAAAATCAAGGTGTTT.